The 5 T cell receptor beta chains in this list originate from one sample, sequenced in a study of shared clonotypes between healthy human individuals (dated by TCRdb to 2018 to 2021). CD8 naive samples were obtained by positive selection for CCR7 among CD45RO-negative cells, yielding a CD45RA+CCR7+ population from which TemRA cells were excluded. Libraries were prepared through the immunoSEQ multiplex PCR assay. The table comes from immuneACCESS by way of TCRdb, which keeps in-frame sequences with V and J called. Part of the clones is missing from these tables; in studies checked, under half for an unresolved V gene and the rest for unknown reasons. Present in this sample are about 2 million clones, about 95% of which were seen just once. The ten largest clones capture approximately 1% of the sample. Specimen: naive CD8+ T cells sorted from blood. The meaning of the sample's cell subset or site label: CD45RA+CCR7+. The receptors here all came from a man aged 18-30 years in good health.

Of note for this clone: This sample includes further DNA sequences coding for the same CDR3. The chain joins TRBV7-9 to TRBJ1-1; D not certain. This CDR3 spans 13 amino acids. Per germline, CDR1 SEHNR and CDR2 FQNEAQ (reference sequence). Between the trimmed V and J ends, which lost 1 base and 4 bases, there was a span of 7 bases. Here the CDR3 reads CASSLVSGTEAFF. The CDR3 nucleotides are TGTGCCAGCAGCTTAGTGTCGGGCACTGAAGCTTTCTTT.

V gene TRBV6-1 combines with J gene TRBJ1-2; D gene ambiguous. This CDR3 spans 15 amino acids. Trimming cost V 2 bases and J 8 bases, with 18 bases left between them. Germline CDR1 MNHNS, CDR2 SASEGT. In DNA, the CDR3 is TGTGCCAGCAGTGAATTTCAAGGCCAGCTCGTCGGCTACACCTTC. Its translation is CASSEFQGQLVGYTF.

This sequence joins TRBV5-1 and TRBJ2-5, with unresolved D. V was clipped by 4 bases and J by 3 bases, with 16 bases between them. CDR1 SGHRS and CDR2 YFSETQ come from the germline V gene. This CDR3 spans 15 amino acids. CDR3 sequence: CASSAYDWVKETQYF. The DNA for the CDR3 is TGCGCCAGCAGCGCCTATGACTGGGTAAAAGAGACCCAGTACTTC.

A word on this clone: Other DNA sequences of this sample code for an identical CDR3. The chain is built from TRBV6-5 and TRBJ2-1; D ambiguous. V dropped 0 bases and J dropped 5 bases, with 5 bases sitting between them. This CDR3 is built from 13 residues. Germline V gene lookup returns CDR1 MNHEY and CDR2 SVGAGI. CDR3 DNA sequence: TGTGCCAGCAGTTACTCAAGGAACAATGAGCAGTTCTTC. Its protein is CASSYSRNNEQFF.

This rearrangement joins TRBV2 to TRBJ1-1, with TRBD1 identical over 8 bases. The CDR3 has 17 residues. V lost 0 bases, J lost 3 bases, and 9 bases stayed unmatched. The germline V gene has CDR1 SNHLY and CDR2 FYNNEI. This CDR3 is CASSEADRTGKDTEAFF. CDR3 nucleotides: TGTGCCAGCAGTGAAGCCGACCGGACAGGGAAGGACACTGAAGCTTTCTTT.